This T cell receptor beta chain was sequenced during a study of T cells after yellow fever vaccination. V gave up 6 bases and J gave up 4 bases, with 12 bases separating them. The length of the CDR3 is 13 residues. Germline V gene lookup returns CDR1 MNHNS and CDR2 SASEGT. This clonotype has a count of ten or more. The antigen is not known. TCRdb called the 5' RACE reads again in MiXCR, with one record for every CDR3 protein. In the table there are about 180,000 distinct CDR3 sequences, approximately 6.2% of which are singletons. Findings and limits, study-wide: Few clonotypes appeared in both CD4 and CD8 compartments.

The receptor comes from a man aged 18 to 35 who received the YFV17D yellow fever vaccine. The chain combines TRBV6-1 with TRBJ2-5; TRBD2 is a possible D gene (5 bases). Material: CD4+ T cells sorted from PBMCs, obtained on the day of the first yellow fever vaccination. Written as DNA, the CDR3 is TGTGCCAGCAGCCGCGGCCTAGCAGAGACCCAGTACTTC. Protein sequence: CASSRGLAETQYF.